This TCR beta chain is drawn from a study of shared clonotypes between healthy human individuals (dated by TCRdb to the early 2020s). As for the study more broadly: The cohort included three men and a couple of women between 18 and 49 years of age. For each donor, CD4 naive and CD4 memory were each run on three plates, CD8 naive on two plates, and CD8 memory on one plate. The study deeply sequenced blood TCR repertoires of about 5 healthy adults to estimate repertoire size and the extent of clonotype sharing between individuals. Libraries were prepared and TCR repertoires were sequenced by different laboratories using diverse techniques, in order to increase sequencing depth and limit assay-specific biases. Between about 0.9 and 9 billion PBMCs per donor were obtained by leukapheresis.

With regard to this clone: Its antigen is still unknown. Base quality data are lacking; no much larger clone is found one base away.

Healthy HIV-negative adults with no recently reported acute infections or vaccinations were included as donors. Every donor was a Caucasian adult residing in Nashville, Tennessee, USA. CD4+ T cells were enriched through magnetic negative selection, after which naive cells were positively selected on CD45RA and the remaining negative fraction served as the memory subset. After blood collection by leukapheresis, PBMCs were isolated using Ficoll-Histopaque density gradient centrifugation and then cryopreserved in the vapor phase of liquid nitrogen. Analytical flow cytometry was used to check the purity and quantity of each magnetically sorted T cell population. Genomic DNA was isolated from every sorted fraction and measured by UV absorbance on a Nanodrop 2000c. Using the deep immunoSEQ assay, multiplex PCR amplified TCR CDR3 regions from genomic DNA. Extracted genomic DNA from each cell subset was distributed evenly across all wells of several immunoSEQ 96-well plates, and each plate was treated as a replicate. Each replicate PCR for sorted subsets received about 220 ng genomic DNA, equal to tens of thousands of T cell genomes. The purified libraries were quantified using a Qubit 3.0 fluorometer, sized with a Bioanalyzer 2100, and then quantified again using the KAPA Library Quantification kit. Every immunoSEQ 96-well plate was sequenced on a dedicated single-read 150-cycle Illumina NextSeq 550 flow cell. Processing in the source paper ran as follows. The immunoSEQ output contained only junctional sequences without quality scores, so filtering could not match that applied to full-length reads. To assign V/J genes and CDR3, sequences were annotated against IMGT germline references using PyIR, a Python wrapper for IgBLAST v1.9. Reads were removed for weak V/J assignments (E-value above 1e-6), missing CDR3, stop codons, out-of-frame junctions, or ambiguous translated residues. A V3J clonotype was defined by an identical inferred V gene, J gene, and CDR3 amino acid sequence. To compute the percentage overlap between repertoires, the number of shared unique clonotypes was divided by the size of the smaller repertoire. Richness of each repertoire was evaluated using RTK rarefaction, the Chao1 estimator, and Recon v2.1 estimates of unobserved clonotypes. For all TCRbeta clonotypes obtained by the gDNA method from a few donors, generation probabilities were computed with OLGA. Drawn from immuneACCESS, this table holds only the in-frame rearrangements with V and J called that TCRdb kept. Clones are partly lost; checked studies trace under half to an unresolved V gene and leave the rest unexplained. V and J calls and clone size are as listed in that table; D and trimming were resolved from the DNA. The sample contains about 1 million clones, more than 65% of them found a single time. Over 1.3% of the sample lies in the top ten.

The CDR3, from cysteine to phenylalanine, totals 14 residues. Kept here is only the CDR3 DNA, which spans 42 bases and is read in frame from base 1. From a lookup of the germline V gene, CDR1 and CDR2 are SGHAT and FQNNGV. Germline trimming: 1 base from V, 4 bases from J; junction bases outside gene matches: 2. Findings and caveats that apply to the study as a whole: Based on pairwise subsampling, the degree of clonotype sharing among donors was expected to be affected by sequencing depth. Compared with non-shared clonotypes, clonotypes shared by all four sorted-subset donors had higher generation probabilities. The small number of donors limited the genetic and exposure-history diversity represented. Estimated clonotype richness was generally larger for naive than for memory subsets. Sampling was limited to blood, and TCR repertoires in tissue likely differ from TCR repertoires in blood. When several donors were compared, the shared fraction of clonotypes was around 5.1% for naive CD4, approximately 3.3% for naive CD8, 2.3% for memory CD4, and 0.35% to 0.5% for memory CD8. Rarefaction of sorted-subset datasets indicated incomplete sequencing despite the large sequencing depth.

Sequenced material: memory CD4+ T cells sorted from blood. The cell subset or site tag for this specimen amounts to: CD45RA-negative fraction. This receptor was identified in a man between 18 and 35 years old in good health. The chain is encoded by TRBV11-2 joined to TRBJ2-7, with TRBD1 identical over 9 junction bases. The DNA sequence reads TGTGCCAGCAGCTTAGGGGACAGGGTATACGAGCAGTACTTC. Its amino acids are CASSLGDRVYEQYF.